The text below deals with one T cell receptor (beta chain). Its antigen is not known. This specimen comes from a study of neoadjuvant anti-PD-1 for oral cavity cancer. In the study overall: Nivolumab at 3 mg/kg was mostly given biweekly, three to four doses, pre-surgery.

Method: immunoSEQ multiplex PCR; TCRdb's copy keeps in-frame clones and lacks some. This table holds roughly 13,000 clones, about two thirds found once. CDR1 is SGHRS and CDR2 is YFSETQ in the germline V gene. Trimming took 5 bases from V and 3 from J; bases not matched to a gene: 12. CDR3 length: 16 residues. Time point reported: after neoadjuvant nivolumab, at surgical resection. Points from the study as a whole: Non-responders to neoadjuvant nivolumab had significantly more clonal PBMC T cells than responders.

J is TRBJ1-1 and V is TRBV5-1; 8 bases are shared with TRBD1. The clonotype originates from a person aged 35-79 years with oral cavity squamous cell carcinoma. This material consisted of PBMCs, taken after nivolumab (anti-PD-1) treatment. CDR3 sequence (DNA): TGCGCCAGCAGGCCAAGACAGGGGCTCGGGGACACTGAAGCTTTCTTT. Protein sequence: CASRPRQGLGDTEAFF.